The source of this T cell receptor beta chain is a study of regulatory T cells in long-lasting Graves disease. Study summary: Persistence in Graves' disease required over 5 years of antithyroid drugs plus positive TSH receptor antibodies.

The time point denotes: persistent/refractory GD, antithyroid drugs over 5 years with positive TRAb. Making the TCR library involved RNA that had been extracted from PBMCs. EDTA tubes were used for drawing about 9 milliliters of peripheral blood. Germline V lookup: CDR1 DFQATT, CDR2 SNEGSKA (reference sequence). The CDR3 length is 13 residues. Trimming removed 0 bases at V and 1 base at J, with 6 bases between. HTBI primers from iRepertoire and Arm-PCR of CDR3 regions yielded the TCR beta libraries. TCRdb used MiXCR to reprocess the multiplex PCR reads, holding one entry per CDR3 protein. The sample has 400,000 or so distinct CDR3 sequences; 23% are singletons.

The origin of this receptor is a female donor with Graves disease. The sequenced sample was peripheral blood mononuclear cells (PBMCs), obtained when the disease was refractory, from a patient treated with antithyroid drugs. The V gene is TRBV20-1, the J gene TRBJ1-1; no firm D call. The CDR3 DNA sequence: TGCAGTGCTAGAGATAGGGAGAACACTGAAGCTTTCTTT. Translating gives CSARDRENTEAFF.